Presented here are 23 T cell receptor beta chains from one specimen sequenced in a study of blood T cell repertoires in COVID-19. Sequenced by immunoSEQ multiplex PCR; TCRdb stores in-frame clones only, minus some. The sample shows 90,000 to 120,000 clones, 75% to 90% of them seen only once. Sequencing was carried out using peripheral blood. The receptor set was obtained from a woman of 80 years or more with acute or convalescent COVID-19.

This chain links TRBV6-6 with TRBJ2-5, with TRBD2 matching over 12 bases. The length of the CDR3 is 16 residues. The V gene's germline CDR1 is MNHNY and CDR2 SVGAGI (reference sequence). Losses at the gene ends were 9 bases for V and 2 bases for J; bases not matched to a gene: 10. This CDR3 reads CASASGGARGQETQYF. CDR3 nucleotides: TGTGCCAGTGCTAGCGGGGGGGCCCGGGGGCAAGAGACCCAGTACTTC.

V usage is TRBV5-1 and J usage is TRBJ2-1; TRBD2 aligns across 10 bases. The V gene's germline CDR1 is SGHRS and CDR2 YFSETQ. J was trimmed by 7 bases and V by 4 bases; bases with no gene match: 11. The length of the CDR3 is 16 residues. DNA for the CDR3: TGCGCCAGCAGCCCCAGGGCTAGCGGGGGCGGGAATGAGCAGTTCTTC. Protein sequence: CASSPRASGGGNEQFF.

This CDR3 is CASSLGGEKLFF. CDR3 nucleotides: TGCGCCAGCAGCTTGGGCGGAGAAAAACTGTTTTTT. This chain joins TRBV5-1 and TRBJ1-4, with D uncertain. V lost 0 bases to trimming and J lost 8 bases, with 5 bases between them. Germline CDR1 reads SGHRS; CDR2 reads YFSETQ. This CDR3 has 12 amino acids.

The chain has TRBV7-9 and TRBJ2-1; TRBD2 is a possible D gene (5 bases). Looked up from germline, CDR1 is SEHNR and CDR2 is FQNEAQ (reference sequence). Between the trimmed V and J ends, which lost 4 bases and 1 base, there was a span of 14 bases. The CDR3 has 16 residues. The CDR3 DNA sequence: TGTGCCAGCAGCTCAACGGGGAAAGAATCCTACAATGAGCAGTTCTTC. This encodes CASSSTGKESYNEQFF. Looking up the rest from reference TRBV7-9 and TRBJ2-1 gives the full variable domain: DTGVSQNPRHKITKRGQNVTFRCDPISEHNRLYWYRQTLGQGPEFLTYFQNEAQLEKSRLLSDRFSAERPKGSFSTLEIQRTEQGDSAMYLCASSSTGKESYNEQFFGPGTRLTVL.

V and J are TRBV5-1 and TRBJ1-2; 9 positions match TRBD1. CDR3 size: 13 residues. The V and J ends lost 4 bases and 5 bases, in that order; junction bases with no gene match: 3. The germline gives CDR1 SGHRS, CDR2 YFSETQ. Here the CDR3 DNA reads TGCGCCAGCAGCGTAGGACAGGGGTATGGCTACACCTTC. Translating gives CASSVGQGYGYTF.

Remarks on this clone: The junction departs from germline at one end; a sequencing error may be responsible. This rearrangement joins TRBV11-3 to TRBJ1-1; D perhaps matches TRBD1 (5 bases). This CDR3 has 11 amino acids. CDR1 is SGHNT and CDR2 is YENEEA in the germline V gene. The CDR3 here is CASSRGLEVFF. The CDR3 DNA is TGTGCCAGCAGCCGGGGACTTGAAGTTTTCTTT. The full variable domain, rest sourced from reference TRBV11-3 and TRBJ1-1, is EAGVVQSPRYKIIEKKQPVAFWCNPISGHNTLYWYLQNLGQGPELLIRYENEEAVDDSQLPKDRFSAERLKGVDSTLKIQPAELGDSAVYLCASSRGLEVFFGQGTRLTVV.

V is TRBV29-1 and J is TRBJ2-7; 11 positions agree with TRBD1. Germline V CDR1 and CDR2: SQVTM, ANQGSEA. The CDR3 spans 14 residues. Trimming removed 0 bases from V and 7 bases from J; junction bases left unmatched: 5. The CDR3 reads CSVEDGQGAGEQYF. The CDR3 region has the DNA TGCAGCGTTGAAGATGGACAGGGGGCAGGAGAGCAGTACTTC.

The chain couples TRBV4-2 to TRBJ1-3; maybe TRBD1 (5 bases). In germline, CDR1 is LGHNA, CDR2 YNFKEQ. The CDR3 is 15 residues long. V lost 1 base, J lost 4 bases, and 11 bases lay in between. The CDR3 loop reads CASSQGFDRGNTIYF. DNA of the CDR3: TGTGCCAGCAGCCAAGGTTTCGACAGAGGAAACACCATATATTTT.

The chain carries TRBV29-1 and TRBJ1-4; no clear D gene. Germline V gene sequence: CDR1 SQVTM, CDR2 ANQGSEA. V gave up 2 bases and J gave up 7 bases, with 11 bases separating them. The CDR3 sequence is 13 residues long. This CDR3 reads CSVESPASEKLFF. CDR3 coding DNA: TGCAGCGTTGAATCCCCGGCTAGTGAAAAACTGTTTTTT. Variable domain in full (rest from reference TRBV29-1 and TRBJ1-4): SAVISQKPSRDICQRGTSLTIQCQVDSQVTMMFWYRQQPGQSLTLIATANQGSEATYESGFVIDKFPISRPNLTFSTLTVSNMSPEDSSIYLCSVESPASEKLFFGSGTQLSVL.

This clone appeared a few times. V usage is TRBV5-4 and J usage is TRBJ2-7, with 7 bases that match TRBD1. The length of the CDR3 is 14 residues. Germline CDR1 and CDR2: SGHNT and YYREEE (reference sequence). V gave up 0 bases and J gave up 3 bases; unmatched junction bases: 3. CDR3 sequence (DNA): TGTGCCAGCAGCTTGGACCAGGGGGACTACGAGCAGTACTTC. Encoded protein: CASSLDQGDYEQYF.

This rearrangement joins TRBV20-1 to TRBJ2-2, with D possibly TRBD1 on 6 matching bases. This CDR3 spans 16 amino acids. The V and J ends lost 3 bases and 0 bases respectively, with 14 bases between them. Per germline, CDR1 DFQATT and CDR2 SNEGSKA (reference sequence). The CDR3 DNA sequence: TGCAGTGCTAGTTCTTTTCAGGGGACGAACACCGGGGAGCTGTTTTTT. This gives the protein CSASSFQGTNTGELFF.

V and J are TRBV30 and TRBJ2-5, with a weak D call TRBD1 (5 bases). V lost 2 bases and J lost 2, with 9 bases in between. Per the germline V gene, CDR1 is GTSNPN and CDR2 is SVGIG (reference sequence). This CDR3 spans 13 amino acids. In DNA form, the CDR3 reads TGTGCCTGGAGTCGCAGGGCACAAGAGACCCAGTACTTC. Translated: CAWSRRAQETQYF.

The V and J genes are TRBV29-1 and TRBJ1-1, with D possibly being TRBD1 (6 bases). This CDR3 is built from 12 residues. The V gene lost 8 bases and the J gene lost 0 bases, with 10 bases spanning the gap. CDR1 and CDR2 (germline): SQVTM, ANQGSEA. CDR3 bases: TGCAGCCCGGGGGGGCTGAACACTGAAGCTTTCTTT. Amino acids: CSPGGLNTEAFF.

CDR3 nucleotides: TGTGCCAGCAGCTTAGGGGTGCCGTGGAGGGATAGCAATCAGCCCCAGCATTTT. Amino acids: CASSLGVPWRDSNQPQHF. The chain uses TRBV7-2 and TRBJ1-5; D is uncertain. CDR1 is SGHTA, CDR2 FQGNSA, per germline. Trimming removed 1 base at V and 0 bases at J, with 16 bases between. The CDR3 covers 18 residues.

V and J are TRBV4-1 and TRBJ1-5, with 7 bases lining up with TRBD1. V was clipped by 5 bases and J by 9 bases; unmatched bases: 10. CDR1 and CDR2 (germline): MGHRA, YSYEKL. The CDR3 is made up of 14 amino acids. The CDR3 DNA follows: TGCGCCAGCAGCGAGGGGGCCCCCATCGCGCCCCAGCATTTT. Amino acids: CASSEGAPIAPQHF.

The rearrangement links TRBV9 to TRBJ2-7; 10 bases fit TRBD1. Germline V gene sequence: CDR1 SGDLS, CDR2 YYNGEE. The CDR3 is made up of 16 amino acids. Trimming took 3 bases from V and 3 from J; bases not matched to a gene: 9. The CDR3 nucleotides are TGTGCCAGCAGCGCTGGACTTGGGACAGGGGTCTACGAGCAGTACTTC. Translating gives CASSAGLGTGVYEQYF.

The chain is built from TRBV3-1 (or the pseudogene TRBV3-2) and TRBJ1-6; possible D gene TRBD1, 5 bases. The CDR3 runs 13 residues. Trimming took 6 bases from V and 4 from J, leaving 7 bases between them. Germline CDR1 is LGHDT and CDR2 is YNNKEL (reference sequence). This CDR3 reads CASRGGYNSPLHF. In DNA, the CDR3 is TGTGCCAGCAGGGGGGGATATAATTCACCCCTCCACTTT.

In its sample, this clone was seen once. The chain links TRBV27 to TRBJ1-5; TRBD1 aligns across 9 bases. This CDR3 contains 14 residues. Per germline, CDR1 MNHEY and CDR2 SMNVEV (reference sequence). The V gene end was trimmed by 5 bases and the J gene end by 3 bases; junction bases not matched to a gene: 2. DNA of the CDR3: TGTGCCAGCAGTCGGGACAGGGCCAATCAGCCCCAGCATTTT. Translating gives CASSRDRANQPQHF.

V gene TRBV19 combines with J gene TRBJ1-5; 8 bases map to TRBD1. Germline CDR1 and CDR2: LNHDA and SQIVND (reference sequence). The CDR3 contains 16 residues. Losses at the gene ends were 5 bases for V and 7 bases for J; bases not matched to a gene: 13. CDR3 protein: CASSPVGQGSSQPQHF. CDR3 nucleotide sequence: TGTGCCAGTAGTCCCGTAGGACAGGGATCGTCCCAGCCCCAGCATTTT.

The gene calls are TRBV14 and TRBJ2-7, with 7 nucleotides matching TRBD1. The CDR3 is 13 amino acids. CDR1 SGHDN and CDR2 FVKESK come from the germline V gene. The ends lost 5 bases at V and 3 bases at J; junction bases unmatched: 4. The CDR3 nucleotides read TGTGCCAGCAGCTCGGACAGGAACTACGAGCAGTACTTC. Translated: CASSSDRNYEQYF.

The gene calls are TRBV7-8 and TRBJ1-1, with 9 bases lining up with TRBD1. The CDR3 has 16 residues. Germline V CDR1 and CDR2: SGHVS, FQNEAQ. V lost 5 bases to trimming and J lost 2 bases; unmatched junction nucleotides: 9. CDR3 sequence reads: CASSPGDRAINTEAFF. The CDR3 nucleotides are TGTGCCAGCAGCCCTGGGGACAGGGCTATCAACACTGAAGCTTTCTTT.

This chain uses TRBV6-5 with TRBJ1-5, with TRBD1 matching 10 bases. The V gene's germline CDR1 is MNHEY and CDR2 SVGAGI. The J segment lost 7 bases and the V segment lost 6 bases, leaving 3 bases of the junction unmatched. This CDR3 has 13 amino acids. The CDR3 loop reads CASSRDRGQPQHF. The CDR3 DNA sequence: TGTGCCAGCAGCCGGGACAGGGGACAGCCCCAGCATTTT.

The chain combines TRBV19 with TRBJ1-1; the D is unclear. The V gene's germline CDR1 is LNHDA and CDR2 SQIVND (reference sequence). V was trimmed by 3 bases and J by 2 bases, leaving 7 bases between them. CDR3 length: 13 amino acids. This CDR3 reads CASSIQVNTEAFF. As DNA, the CDR3 is TGTGCCAGTAGTATCCAGGTAAACACTGAAGCTTTCTTT.